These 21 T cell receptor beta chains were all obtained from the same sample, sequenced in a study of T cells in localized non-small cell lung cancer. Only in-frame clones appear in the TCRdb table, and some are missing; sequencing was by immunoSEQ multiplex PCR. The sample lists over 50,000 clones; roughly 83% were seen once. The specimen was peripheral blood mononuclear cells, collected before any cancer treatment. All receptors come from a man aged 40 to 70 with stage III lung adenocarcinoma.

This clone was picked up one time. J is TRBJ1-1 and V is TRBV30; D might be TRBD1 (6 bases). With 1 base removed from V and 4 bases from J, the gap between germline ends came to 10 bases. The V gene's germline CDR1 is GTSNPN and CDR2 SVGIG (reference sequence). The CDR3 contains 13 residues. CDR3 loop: CAWSGQGPTEAFF. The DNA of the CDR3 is TGTGCCTGGAGTGGGCAGGGGCCCACTGAAGCTTTCTTT.

Written as DNA, the CDR3 is TGTGCCAGCAGTTTCAGACTAGCGAGCACCGGGGAGCTGTTTTTT. Translated: CASSFRLASTGELFF. V usage is TRBV27 and J usage is TRBJ2-2; TRBD2 matches at 8 bases. Looked up from germline, CDR1 is MNHEY and CDR2 is SMNVEV (reference sequence). J lost 4 bases, V lost 3 bases, and 4 bases had no gene match. The CDR3 covers 15 residues.

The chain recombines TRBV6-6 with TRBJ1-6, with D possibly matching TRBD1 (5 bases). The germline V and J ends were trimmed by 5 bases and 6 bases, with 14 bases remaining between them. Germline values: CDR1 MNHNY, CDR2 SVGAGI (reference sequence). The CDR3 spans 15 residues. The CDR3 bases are TGTGCCAGCAGTCAGAGCGTAGGGGTTAATTCACCCCTCCACTTT. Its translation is CASSQSVGVNSPLHF.

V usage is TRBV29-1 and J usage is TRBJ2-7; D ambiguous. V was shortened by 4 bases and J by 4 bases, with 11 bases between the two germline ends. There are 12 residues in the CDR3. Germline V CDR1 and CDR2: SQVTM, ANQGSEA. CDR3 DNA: TGCAGCGTTGCCCTAGACTCTTACGAGCAGTACTTC. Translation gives CSVALDSYEQYF.

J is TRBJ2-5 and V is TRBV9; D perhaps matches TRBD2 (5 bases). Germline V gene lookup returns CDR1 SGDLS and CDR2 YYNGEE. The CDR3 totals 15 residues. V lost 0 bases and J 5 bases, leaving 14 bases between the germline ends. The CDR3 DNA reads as TGTGCCAGCAGCGTAGGCCCCCGGGAAAGTGAGACCCAGTACTTC. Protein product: CASSVGPRESETQYF.

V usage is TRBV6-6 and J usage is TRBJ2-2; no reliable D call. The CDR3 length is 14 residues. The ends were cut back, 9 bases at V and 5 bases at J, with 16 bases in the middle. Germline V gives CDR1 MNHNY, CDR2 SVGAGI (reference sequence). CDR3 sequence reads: CASQGPGSTGELFF. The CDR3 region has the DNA TGTGCCAGTCAAGGCCCAGGATCTACCGGGGAGCTGTTTTTT.

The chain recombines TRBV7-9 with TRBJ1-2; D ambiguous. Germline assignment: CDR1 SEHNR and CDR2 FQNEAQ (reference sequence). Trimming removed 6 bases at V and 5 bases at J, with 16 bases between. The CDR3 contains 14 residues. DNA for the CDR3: TGTGCCAGCAGATTCGACGGCAGAACTTATGGCTACACCTTC. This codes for CASRFDGRTYGYTF. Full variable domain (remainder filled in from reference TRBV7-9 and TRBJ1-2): DTGVSQNPRHKITKRGQNVTFRCDPISEHNRLYWYRQTLGQGPEFLTYFQNEAQLEKSRLLSDRFSAERPKGSFSTLEIQRTEQGDSAMYLCASRFDGRTYGYTFGSGTRLTVV.

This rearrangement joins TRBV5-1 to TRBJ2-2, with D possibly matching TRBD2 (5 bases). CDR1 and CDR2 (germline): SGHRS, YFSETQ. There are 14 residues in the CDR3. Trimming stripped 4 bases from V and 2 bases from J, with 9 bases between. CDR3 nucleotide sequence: TGCGCCAGCAGCCCGGGGTTTAACACCGGGGAGCTGTTTTTT. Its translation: CASSPGFNTGELFF.

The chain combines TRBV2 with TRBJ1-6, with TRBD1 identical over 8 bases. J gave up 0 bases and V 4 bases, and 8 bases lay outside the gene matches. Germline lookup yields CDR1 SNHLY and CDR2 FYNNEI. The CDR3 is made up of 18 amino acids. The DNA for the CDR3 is TGTGCCAGCAGTGGGGGACAGGTCGCCCGCTCCTATAATTCACCCCTCCACTTT. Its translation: CASSGGQVARSYNSPLHF. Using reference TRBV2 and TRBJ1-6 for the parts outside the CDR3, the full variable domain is EPEVTQTPSHQVTQMGQEVILRCVPISNHLYFYWYRQILGQKVEFLVSFYNNEISEKSEIFDDQFSVERPDGSNFTLKIRSTKLEDSAMYFCASSGGQVARSYNSPLHFGNGTRLTVT.

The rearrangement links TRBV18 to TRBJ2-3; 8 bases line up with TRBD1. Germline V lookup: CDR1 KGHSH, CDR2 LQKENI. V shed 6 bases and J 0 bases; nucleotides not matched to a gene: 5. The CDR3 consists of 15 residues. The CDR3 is CASSDRAASTDTQYF. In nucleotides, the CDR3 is TGTGCCAGCTCGGACAGGGCTGCAAGCACAGATACGCAGTATTTT.

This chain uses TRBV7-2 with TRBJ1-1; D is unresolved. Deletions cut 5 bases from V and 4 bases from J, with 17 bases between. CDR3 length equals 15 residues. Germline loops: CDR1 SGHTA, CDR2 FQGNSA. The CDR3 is CASSLYLMVGTEAFF. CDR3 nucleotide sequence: TGTGCCAGCAGCCTTTACTTAATGGTGGGCACTGAAGCTTTCTTT.

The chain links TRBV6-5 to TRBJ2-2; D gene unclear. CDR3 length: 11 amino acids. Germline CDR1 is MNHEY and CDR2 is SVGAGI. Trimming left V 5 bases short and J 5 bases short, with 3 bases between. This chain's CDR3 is CASSRTGELFF. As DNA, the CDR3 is TGTGCCAGCAGTCGGACCGGGGAGCTGTTTTTT.

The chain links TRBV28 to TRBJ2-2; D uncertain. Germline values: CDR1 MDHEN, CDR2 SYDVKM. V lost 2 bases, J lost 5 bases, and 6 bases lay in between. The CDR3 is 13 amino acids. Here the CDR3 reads CASSLRKTGELFF. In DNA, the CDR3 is TGTGCCAGCAGTTTAAGAAAGACCGGGGAGCTGTTTTTT.

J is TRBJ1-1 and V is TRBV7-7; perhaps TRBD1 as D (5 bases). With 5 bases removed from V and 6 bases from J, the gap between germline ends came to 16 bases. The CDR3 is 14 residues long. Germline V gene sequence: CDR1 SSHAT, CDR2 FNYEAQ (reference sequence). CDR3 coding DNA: TGTGCCAGCAGCCCTCGGGGCGAGCAAGCTGAAGCTTTCTTT. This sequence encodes CASSPRGEQAEAFF.

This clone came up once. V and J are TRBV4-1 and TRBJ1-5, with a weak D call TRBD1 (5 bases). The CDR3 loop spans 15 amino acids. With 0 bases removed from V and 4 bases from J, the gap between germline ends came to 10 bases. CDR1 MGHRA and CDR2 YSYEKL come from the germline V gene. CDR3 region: CASSQEGTGNQPQHF. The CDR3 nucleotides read TGCGCCAGCAGCCAAGAAGGCACAGGTAATCAGCCCCAGCATTTT.

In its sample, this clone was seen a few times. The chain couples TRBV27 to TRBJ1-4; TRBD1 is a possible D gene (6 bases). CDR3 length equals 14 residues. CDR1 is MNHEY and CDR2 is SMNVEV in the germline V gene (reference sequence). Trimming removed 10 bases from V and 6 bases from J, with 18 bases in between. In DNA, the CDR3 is TGTGCCACCAAGGGGGTTCGACGGGATGAAAAACTGTTTTTT. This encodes CATKGVRRDEKLFF.

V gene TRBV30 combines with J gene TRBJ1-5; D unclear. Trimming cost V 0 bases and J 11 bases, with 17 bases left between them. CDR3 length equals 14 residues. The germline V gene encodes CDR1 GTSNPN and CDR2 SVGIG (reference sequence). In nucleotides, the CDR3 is TGTGCCTGGAGTGTACTCGACGGAGTGAGTACCCAGCATTTT. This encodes CAWSVLDGVSTQHF. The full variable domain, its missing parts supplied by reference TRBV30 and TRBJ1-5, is SQTIHQWPATLVQPVGSPLSLECTVEGTSNPNLYWYRQAAGRGLQLLFYSVGIGQISSEVPQNLSASRPQDRQFILSSKKLLLSDSGFYLCAWSVLDGVSTQHFGDGTRLSIL.

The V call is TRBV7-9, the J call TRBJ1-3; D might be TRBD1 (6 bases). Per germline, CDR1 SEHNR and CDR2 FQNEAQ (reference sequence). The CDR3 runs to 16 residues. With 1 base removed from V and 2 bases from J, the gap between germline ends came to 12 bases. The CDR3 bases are TGTGCCAGCAGCTTAGGTACAGGGAGACCTGGAAACACCATATATTTT. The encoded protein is CASSLGTGRPGNTIYF.

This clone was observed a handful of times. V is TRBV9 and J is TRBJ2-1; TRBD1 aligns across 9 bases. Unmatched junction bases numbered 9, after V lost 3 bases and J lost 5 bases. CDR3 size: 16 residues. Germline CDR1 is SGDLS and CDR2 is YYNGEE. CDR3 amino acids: CASSGQPGQGHNEQFF. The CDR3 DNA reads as TGTGCCAGCAGCGGCCAACCGGGACAGGGCCACAATGAGCAGTTCTTC.

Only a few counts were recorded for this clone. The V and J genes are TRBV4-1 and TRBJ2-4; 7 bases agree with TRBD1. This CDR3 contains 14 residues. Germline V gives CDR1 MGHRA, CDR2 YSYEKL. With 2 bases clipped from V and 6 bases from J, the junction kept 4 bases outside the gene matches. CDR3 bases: TGCGCCAGCAGCCAATCCGACAGGGTAAACATTCAGTACTTC. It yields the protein CASSQSDRVNIQYF.

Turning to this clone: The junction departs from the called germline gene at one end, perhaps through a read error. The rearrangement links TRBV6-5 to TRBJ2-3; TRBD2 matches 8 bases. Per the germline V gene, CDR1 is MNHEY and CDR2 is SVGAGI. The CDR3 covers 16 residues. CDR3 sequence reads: CASTYGNSGATDTQYF. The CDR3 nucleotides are TGTGCCAGCACTTACGGAAATAGCGGGGCCACAGATACGCAGTATTTT.